The T cell receptor beta chain described here comes from a study of cytomegalovirus exposure and HLA in healthy donors. The V and J ends lost 5 bases and 8 bases respectively, with 19 bases between them. Germline CDR1 reads SGHTA; CDR2 reads FQGTGA. CDR3 length: 15 residues. Profiling relied on immunoSEQ multiplex PCR, and the TCRdb table lists in-frame clones only, not all of them. The sample has approximately 49,000 clones, roughly 92% seen once. This TCR came from a man aged 18 to 30 in good health and CMV-seronegative. The sequenced sample consisted of PBMCs. This chain connects TRBV7-3 to TRBJ2-1; D might be TRBD1 (6 bases). CDR3 in DNA: TGTGCCAGCAGCCCCAGCGTCAGGGGTTGGGATGAGCAGTTCTTC. This gives the protein CASSPSVRGWDEQFF.